The present T cell receptor beta chain was sequenced within a study of T cells in Graves' hyperthyroidism and ophthalmopathy. Authors of the study amplified TCR beta CDR3 regions from RNA transcripts. The TCR CDR3 first-round RT-PCR relied on the HTBI primer set. TCRdb re-analysed the multiplex PCR reads in MiXCR, keeping a single row per CDR3 protein. The repertoire includes roughly 400,000 distinct CDR3 sequences, more than 13% of them detected once, and approximately 29% sits in the top ten. Broader study findings: Blood samples included most of the expanded thyroid clonotypes exceeding 0.001.

This CDR3 is 18 amino acids long. Germline CDR1 is MNHEY and CDR2 is SMNVEV (reference sequence). Losses at the gene ends were 2 bases for V and 0 bases for J; bases not matched to a gene: 9. This clonotype was counted ten times or more. Its antigen remains unknown. V usage is TRBV27 and J usage is TRBJ2-1; TRBD2 agrees at 8 bases. Material for sequencing was blood. This receptor was obtained from a man aged 50-59 years with Graves' ophthalmopathy. This chain's CDR3 is CASSLRRGGGSSYNEQFF. Here the CDR3 DNA reads TGTGCCAGCAGTTTACGACGGGGGGGAGGGAGCTCCTACAATGAGCAGTTCTTC.